This T cell receptor beta chain appears in the sequencing data of a study of breast tumors, draining lymph nodes, adjacent tissues. TCRdb re-analysed the multiplex PCR reads in MiXCR, keeping a single row per CDR3 protein. Of around 17,000 distinct CDR3 sequences listed, less than 45% are singletons. The sequence was obtained from a female donor with breast cancer. Some clones in this sample may be carry-over from other donors' samples. The material sequenced was tumor-adjacent breast tissue.

The CDR3, as DNA: TGTGCCAGCAGCGTAGAGGGAGTGTTGTCCTACAGTGCGCAGTTCTTC. Translation gives CASSVEGVLSYSAQFF. V usage is TRBV9 and J usage is TRBJ2-1, with TRBD2 as a possible D gene (5 bases). This CDR3 contains 16 residues. Germline CDR1 reads SGDLS; CDR2 reads YYNGEE. The V gene lost 0 bases and the J gene lost 12 bases, with 22 bases spanning the gap.